Below are 19 T cell receptor beta chains sequenced from a single sample in a study of STAT5B mutations in CD4+ large granular lymphocyte leukemia. The table came from immunoSEQ multiplex PCR; TCRdb's copy has only in-frame clones and leaves some out. This table holds 3,500 to 4,000 clones, roughly 87% found once. The sample was CD4+ T cells from blood buffy coats. The receptors stem from a human donor in good health.

V usage is TRBV28 and J usage is TRBJ2-7, with 7 bases that match TRBD1. V lost 3 bases to trimming and J lost 2 bases; unmatched junction nucleotides: 4. The germline gives CDR1 MDHEN, CDR2 SYDVKM. The CDR3 spans 14 residues. The CDR3 sequence: CASSLGDSPYEQYF. CDR3 DNA: TGTGCCAGCAGTTTGGGGGACAGCCCCTACGAGCAGTACTTC.

This chain connects TRBV6-5 to TRBJ2-1, with 9 bases matching TRBD2. V was pared by 7 bases and J by 3 bases, with 4 bases of the junction left unmatched. The CDR3 contains 14 residues. CDR1 MNHEY and CDR2 SVGAGI come from the germline V gene. The DNA of the CDR3 is TGTGCCAGCAACCTAGCGGGAAACTACAATGAGCAGTTCTTC. Translating it yields CASNLAGNYNEQFF.

The chain combines TRBV9 with TRBJ2-7; 7 bases align to TRBD1. V lost 3 bases, J lost 3 bases, and 6 bases stayed unmatched. Per germline, CDR1 SGDLS and CDR2 YYNGEE. The CDR3 totals 14 residues. The CDR3 region is CASSAEQGNYEQYF. CDR3 bases: TGTGCCAGCAGCGCCGAACAGGGGAACTACGAGCAGTACTTC. Full variable domain (outside the CDR3, taken from reference TRBV9 and TRBJ2-7): DSGVTQTPKHLITATGQRVTLRCSPRSGDLSVYWYQQSLDQGLQFLIQYYNGEERAKGNILERFSAQQFPDLHSELNLSSLELGDSALYFCASSAEQGNYEQYFGPGTRLTVT.

The rearrangement joins TRBV19 to TRBJ2-7; 8 bases match TRBD1. This CDR3 has 12 residues. Looked up from germline, CDR1 is LNHDA and CDR2 is SQIVND (reference sequence). The V and J ends lost 10 bases and 5 bases, in that order; junction bases with no gene match: 7. CDR3 amino acids: CATTGGFDEQYF. Written as DNA, the CDR3 is TGTGCCACCACAGGGGGTTTCGACGAGCAGTACTTC.

The chain couples TRBV25-1 to TRBJ1-1, with D possibly matching TRBD1 (5 bases). There are 17 residues in the CDR3. CDR1 and CDR2 from the germline V gene are MGHDK and SYGVNS. With 4 bases removed from V and 3 bases from J, the gap between germline ends came to 21 bases. The chain's CDR3 is CASSALRGLGVDTEAFF. Written as DNA, the CDR3 is TGTGCCAGCAGTGCTTTGCGGGGCTTAGGGGTAGACACTGAAGCTTTCTTT. The full variable domain, with the rest looked up from reference TRBV25-1 and TRBJ1-1, is EADIYQTPRYLVIGTGKKITLECSQTMGHDKMYWYQQDPGMELHLIHYSYGVNSTEKGDLSSESTVSRIRTEHFPLTLESARPSHTSQYLCASSALRGLGVDTEAFFGQGTRLTVV.

The chain joins TRBV4-3 to TRBJ2-2, with D perhaps matching TRBD1 (5 bases). This CDR3 has 15 amino acids. CDR1 LGHNA and CDR2 YSLEER come from the germline V gene. The V end lost 2 bases, the J end lost 6 bases, and 13 bases lay between the germline ends. CDR3 loop: CASSQSPLGAGELFF. CDR3 coding DNA: TGCGCCAGCAGCCAATCACCGCTAGGGGCCGGGGAGCTGTTTTTT.

The chain is built from TRBV7-6 and TRBJ2-1; possibly TRBD1 for D (6 bases). The germline CDR1 and CDR2 sequences are SGHVS and FNYEAQ. The ends were cut back, 1 base at V and 4 bases at J, with 11 bases in the middle. There are 15 residues in the CDR3. Here the CDR3 reads CASSLGTAHYNEQFF. The CDR3 coding sequence is TGTGCCAGCAGCTTAGGGACAGCTCATTACAATGAGCAGTTCTTC.

The chain links TRBV29-1 to TRBJ1-1; no definite D call. Trimming pared 6 bases from V and 1 base from J, leaving 15 bases between. This CDR3 has 14 amino acids. CDR1 SQVTM and CDR2 ANQGSEA come from the germline V gene. CDR3 amino acids: CSVSPMRENTEAFF. Here the CDR3 DNA reads TGCAGCGTGTCCCCCATGAGGGAGAACACTGAAGCTTTCTTT.

The chain has TRBV6-1 and TRBJ2-7, with D perhaps matching TRBD2 (5 bases). There are 11 residues in the CDR3. Germline loops: CDR1 MNHNS, CDR2 SASEGT. The V and J ends lost 4 bases and 12 bases respectively, with 13 bases between them. In nucleotides, the CDR3 is TGTGCCAGCAGTGGGACTGTTGGGTTGTACTTC. This sequence encodes CASSGTVGLYF.

The rearrangement links TRBV5-4 to TRBJ2-7; TRBD2 matches 7 bases. V dropped 4 bases and J dropped 5; count of bases not matched to a gene: 9. The CDR3 runs to 14 residues. Germline CDR1 is SGHNT and CDR2 is YYREEE (reference sequence). The CDR3 nucleotides read TGTGCCAGCAGCCCGGTTAGCGGGTCCCACGAGCAGTACTTC. Translation gives CASSPVSGSHEQYF. Full variable domain (remainder filled in from reference TRBV5-4 and TRBJ2-7): ETGVTQSPTHLIKTRGQQVTLRCSSQSGHNTVSWYQQALGQGPQFIFQYYREEENGRGNFPPRFSGLQFPNYSSELNVNALELDDSALYLCASSPVSGSHEQYFGPGTRLTVT.

CDR3 region: CASSKAWGQGPTGELFF. The DNA of the CDR3 is TGTGCCAGCAGCAAAGCTTGGGGACAGGGACCCACCGGGGAGCTGTTTTTT. The chain combines TRBV21-1 with TRBJ2-2; TRBD1 is the table's D call and was not checked against the DNA. TRBV21-1 is a known pseudogene. The CDR3 length is 17 residues.

The CDR3 DNA reads TGTGCCAGCAGCTTGAAGCAAAATGAGCAGTTCTTC. This encodes CASSLKQNEQFF. The chain links TRBV11-2 to TRBJ2-1; D gene ambiguous. CDR3 size: 12 residues. With 3 bases removed from V and 7 bases from J, the gap between germline ends came to 7 bases. Germline-derived CDR1 and CDR2 are SGHAT and FQNNGV.

The rearrangement uses TRBV10-3 and TRBJ2-7; 10 nucleotides match TRBD2. The J segment lost 4 bases and the V segment lost 10 bases, leaving 10 bases of the junction unmatched. The CDR3 spans 14 residues. CDR1 and CDR2 (germline): ENHRY, SYGVKD. The CDR3 bases are TGTGCCACGGAATCTAGCGGGAGTTGGTACGAGCAGTACTTC. It translates to CATESSGSWYEQYF.

This chain uses TRBV14 with TRBJ2-3; D unclear. Germline assignment: CDR1 SGHDN and CDR2 FVKESK. Trimming removed 1 base from V and 4 bases from J, with 6 bases in between. The CDR3 spans 13 residues. The CDR3 loop reads CASSQGRADTQYF. In DNA, the CDR3 is TGTGCCAGCAGCCAAGGAAGGGCAGATACGCAGTATTTT.

The V and J genes are TRBV5-8 and TRBJ2-7; the D gene is possibly TRBD1 (6 bases). The germline V gene encodes CDR1 SGHTS and CDR2 YDEGEE. V was shortened by 4 bases and J by 4 bases, with 15 bases between the two germline ends. The CDR3 length is 14 residues. The CDR3 region has the DNA TGTGCCAGCAGCCGTGCAAACAGGGATTACGAGCAGTACTTC. Encoded protein: CASSRANRDYEQYF.

V gene TRBV4-3 combines with J gene TRBJ2-3, with a weak D call TRBD1 (5 bases). The length of the CDR3 is 15 residues. V lost 1 base and J lost 6, with 14 bases in between. The V gene's germline CDR1 is LGHNA and CDR2 YSLEER. This CDR3 is CASSQVLQALDTQYF. In DNA, the CDR3 is TGCGCCAGCAGCCAAGTACTACAGGCGTTGGATACGCAGTATTTT.

The rearrangement uses TRBV6-5 and TRBJ1-2, with a weak D call TRBD1 (5 bases). Germline V gene lookup returns CDR1 MNHEY and CDR2 SVGAGI. Between the trimmed V and J ends, which lost 0 bases and 4 bases, there was a span of 6 bases. This CDR3 contains 13 residues. CDR3 nucleotide sequence: TGTGCCAGCAGTTACTCGACAGCCTATGGCTACACCTTC. Amino acids: CASSYSTAYGYTF.

The V and J genes are TRBV4-1 and TRBJ2-5; 10 nucleotides agree with TRBD1. The germline V gene has CDR1 MGHRA and CDR2 YSYEKL. V lost 1 base and J lost 2; bases outside the gene matches: 7. The CDR3 runs 17 residues. CDR3 sequence (DNA): TGCGCCAGCAGCCAAGCGGCCGGGACAGGGGTTCAAGAGACCCAGTACTTC. Its protein is CASSQAAGTGVQETQYF.

The chain uses TRBV13 and TRBJ2-3; D is perhaps TRBD1 (6 bases). Germline V lookup: CDR1 PRHDT, CDR2 FYEKMQ (reference sequence). The CDR3 consists of 17 residues. The germline V and J ends were trimmed by 2 bases and 0 bases, with 15 bases remaining between them. In DNA form, the CDR3 reads TGTGCCAGCAGCTTAAAGTCAGGGGTATCTAGCACAGATACGCAGTATTTT. Protein: CASSLKSGVSSTDTQYF.